This T cell receptor beta chain was captured in a study of blood T cell repertoires in COVID-19. This clone was observed a handful of times. Profiled with immunoSEQ multiplex PCR; TCRdb holds only in-frame clones, not every one. The table lists roughly 150,000 clones, roughly 88% of them singletons. From germline, CDR1 is SGHTA and CDR2 FQGNSA. This CDR3 has 14 residues. V lost 3 bases and J 7 bases, leaving 15 bases between the germline ends. The chain carries TRBV7-2 and TRBJ2-5, with unresolved D. The sequencing sample was made of peripheral blood. The TCR was taken from a man aged 80 or over with COVID-19, enrolled during active disease. The CDR3 region has the DNA TGTGCCAGCAGCTTGTCTAGGCCCTCGGGGACCCAGTACTTC. Encoded protein: CASSLSRPSGTQYF.